The 11 T cell receptor beta chains below were found in one sample sequenced in a study of CXCR3-negative and CXCR3-positive naive CD8 T cells. Study results and caveats: Naive cells that were CXCR3-positive had more hydrophobic TRB CDR3s (compared with CXCR3-negative naive cells).

Their recognized antigens are unknown. UMI labels and 5' RACE were used to prepare the TRB cDNA libraries. TCRdb reanalyzed the 5' RACE reads and collapses them to one entry per CDR3 protein, without DNA. The clone table shows about 50,000 distinct CDR3 sequences, with the ten largest holding about 0.61%. Sequencing used naive CXCR3+ CD8+ T cells from blood. The subset: CD45RO-CCR7+CD27+CD95- naive CD8+ T cells expressing CXCR3 (TNR3+). All receptors derive from a human donor in good health. Some clones in this sample may be carry-over from other donors' samples.

The rearrangement joins TRBV7-3 to TRBJ2-3. The CDR3 extends over 14 amino acids. Germline CDR1 reads SGHTA; CDR2 reads FQGTGA. CDR3 protein: CASSLVGNTDTQYF.

The rearrangement links TRBV20-1 to TRBJ2-1; the TCRdb call, TRBD2, lacks DNA for checking. CDR1 and CDR2 (germline): DFQATT, SNEGSKA (reference sequence). CDR3 length: 14 amino acids. The CDR3 sequence is CSARGLAAYNEQFF.

The CDR3 loop reads CASSRYSQPQHF. The rearrangement uses TRBV16 and TRBJ1-5. The CDR3 has 12 residues. Germline-derived CDR1 and CDR2 are KGHSY and FQNENV.

The chain uses TRBV7-9 and TRBJ2-3; the TRBD2 assignment by TCRdb is unverifiable without DNA. The CDR3 is 15 residues long. Looked up from germline, CDR1 is SEHNR and CDR2 is FQNEAQ (reference sequence). The chain's CDR3 is CASSPFGGARDTQYF.

This chain connects TRBV7-9 to TRBJ2-1; the TCRdb call, TRBD2, lacks DNA for checking. This CDR3 comprises 18 residues. Per the germline V gene, CDR1 is SEHNR and CDR2 is FQNEAQ (reference sequence). This CDR3 reads CASSWTSGGIIPLNEQFF.

The V and J genes are TRBV12-3 or TRBV12-4 and TRBJ1-1. The CDR3 covers 12 residues. This CDR3 reads CASSLWNTEAFF.

The chain couples TRBV15 to TRBJ2-7. Per the germline V gene, CDR1 is LNHNV and CDR2 is YYDKDF (reference sequence). The CDR3 is made up of 13 amino acids. The CDR3 sequence: CATSRGQDYEQYF.

This sequence joins TRBV6-2 or TRBV6-3 and TRBJ1-6. Germline V gene lookup returns CDR1 MNHEY and CDR2 SVGEGT. The CDR3 runs to 14 residues. The CDR3 loop reads CASSLTFFDSPLHF.

This chain connects TRBV15 to TRBJ2-1. The germline V gene encodes CDR1 LNHNV and CDR2 YYDKDF (reference sequence). CDR3 length equals 13 residues. CDR3 sequence: CATSRETYNEQFF.

CDR3 residues: CASSSHTDSRRSGANVLTF. The chain employs TRBV7-9 and TRBJ2-6; TCRdb indicates TRBD1, and absent DNA this call remains unverified. The CDR3 has 19 amino acids. Looked up from germline, CDR1 is SEHNR and CDR2 is FQNEAQ (reference sequence).

The chain has TRBV29-1 and TRBJ2-1; there is no DNA to check the TCRdb D call of TRBD1. The germline CDR1 and CDR2 sequences are SQVTM and ANQGSEA. This CDR3 comprises 16 residues. CDR3 loop: CSVVYGGTGMYNEQFF.